This passage covers 21 T cell receptor beta chains from one sample sequenced in a study of shared clonotypes between healthy human individuals. Clones were read by immunoSEQ multiplex PCR, and TCRdb kept only the in-frame ones, dropping some. The table shows about 2.2 million clones, with 85% to 95% occurring only once. It was CD45RO-negative cells, positively selected for CCR7, that made up naive CD8 cells, with terminally differentiated effector memory CD45RA+ cells excluded. The specimen was naive CD8+ T cells from PBMCs. Every receptor here comes from a man between 18 and 29 years old in good health. Some clones in this sample may be carry-over from other donors' samples.

The rearrangement uses TRBV5-1 and TRBJ2-2; 12 nucleotides agree with TRBD2. The CDR3 length is 16 residues. Germline V gene lookup returns CDR1 SGHRS and CDR2 YFSETQ. Germline trimming cut 4 bases from V and 7 bases from J; bases unmatched to any gene: 8. The CDR3 region has the DNA TGCGCCAGCAGCACATTACTAGCGGGAGGAGACGGGGAGCTGTTTTTT. Its translation: CASSTLLAGGDGELFF.

As for this clone: The sample carries other DNA sequences with the same CDR3. This chain connects TRBV27 to TRBJ2-1, with no clear D. The V end lost 0 bases, the J end lost 1 base, and 7 bases lay between the germline ends. CDR3 size: 15 residues. CDR1 MNHEY and CDR2 SMNVEV come from the germline V gene (reference sequence). In DNA, the CDR3 is TGTGCCAGCAGTTTATCTGGCGGATCCTACAATGAGCAGTTCTTC. It translates to CASSLSGGSYNEQFF.

J is TRBJ2-2 and V is TRBV2; the match to TRBD2 covers 8 bases. Germline V gene sequence: CDR1 SNHLY, CDR2 FYNNEI. V shed 7 bases and J 4 bases; nucleotides not matched to a gene: 8. The CDR3 length is 15 residues. In nucleotides, the CDR3 is TGTGCCAGCATCCCGGGAGGGGAGGGCACCGGGGAGCTGTTTTTT. It codes for CASIPGGEGTGELFF.

This clone was observed once. This chain joins TRBV27 and TRBJ2-1, with 8 bases identical to TRBD1. V was clipped by 10 bases and J by 10 bases; unmatched bases: 6. The CDR3 length is 11 residues. CDR1 and CDR2 (germline): MNHEY, SMNVEV (reference sequence). CDR3 protein: CATSDREEQFF. The CDR3 nucleotides read TGTGCCACCTCGGACAGGGAGGAGCAGTTCTTC.

The chain is built from TRBV27 and TRBJ2-5, with D hard to call. V lost 5 bases and J 0 bases, leaving 10 bases between the germline ends. Germline CDR1 is MNHEY and CDR2 is SMNVEV (reference sequence). The CDR3 runs 14 residues. DNA for the CDR3: TGTGCCAGCAGTCCGGACCCGTACCAAGAGACCCAGTACTTC. Amino acid sequence: CASSPDPYQETQYF.

The rearrangement links TRBV13 to TRBJ2-5; a weak D match, TRBD2 (5 bases). The V gene lost 5 bases and the J gene lost 5 bases, with 18 bases spanning the gap. Germline V gene data show CDR1 as PRHDT and CDR2 as FYEKMQ (reference sequence). CDR3 size: 15 residues. CDR3 DNA: TGTGCCAGCAGCCTCTCGGAAACATGGGAGGAGACCCAGTACTTC. Amino acids: CASSLSETWEETQYF.

J is TRBJ2-1 and V is TRBV7-6, with 11 nucleotides matching TRBD2. There are 18 residues in the CDR3. The trim removed 3 bases at V and 0 bases at J, leaving 7 bases unmatched. CDR1 and CDR2 (germline): SGHVS, FNYEAQ. CDR3 amino acids: CASSFGGTSGSSYNEQFF. The DNA for the CDR3 is TGTGCCAGCAGCTTTGGGGGTACTAGCGGGAGCTCCTACAATGAGCAGTTCTTC.

This rearrangement joins TRBV7-2 to TRBJ1-3; D gene ambiguous. The CDR3 has 15 residues. In germline, CDR1 is SGHTA, CDR2 FQGNSA. V lost 2 bases to trimming and J lost 0 bases, with 8 bases between them. The CDR3 DNA sequence: TGTGCCAGCAGCTTATTTCCGGACTCTGGAAACACCATATATTTT. This codes for CASSLFPDSGNTIYF. Full variable domain (missing parts from reference TRBV7-2 and TRBJ1-3): GAGVSQSPSNKVTEKGKDVELRCDPISGHTALYWYRQSLGQGLEFLIYFQGNSAPDKSGLPSDRFSAERTGGSVSTLTIQRTQQEDSAVYLCASSLFPDSGNTIYFGEGSWLTVV.

V usage is TRBV7-9 and J usage is TRBJ1-4; TRBD1 is a possible D gene (5 bases). This CDR3 has 17 residues. Germline CDR1 reads SEHNR; CDR2 reads FQNEAQ (reference sequence). V lost 5 bases and J lost 5, with 21 bases in between. CDR3 in DNA: TGTGCCAGCAGCCCTTCACTGGGCGGGACTGGGAATGAAAAACTGTTTTTT. Protein product: CASSPSLGGTGNEKLFF.

This rearrangement joins TRBV4-1 to TRBJ2-5; a weak D match, TRBD1 (5 bases). The germline V and J ends were trimmed by 5 bases and 3 bases, with 10 bases remaining between them. CDR1 is MGHRA, CDR2 YSYEKL, per germline. The CDR3 has 13 residues. The CDR3 sequence: CASSSAGKETQYF. The CDR3 nucleotides read TGCGCCAGCAGCTCAGCAGGGAAAGAGACCCAGTACTTC.

The genes are TRBV5-6 and TRBJ2-5, with D perhaps being TRBD1 or TRBD2 (5 bases each). The CDR3 is 16 residues long. Germline CDR1 reads SGHDT; CDR2 reads YYEEEE. Trimming took 5 bases from V and 1 from J, leaving 18 bases between them. The CDR3 nucleotides read TGTGCCAGCAGGTTGTGGGGGAGTAGTCTCCAAGAGACCCAGTACTTC. Translation gives CASRLWGSSLQETQYF.

This chain connects TRBV30 to TRBJ1-2; unclear D gene. Between the trimmed V and J ends, which lost 0 bases and 3 bases, there was a span of 14 bases. The germline V gene has CDR1 GTSNPN and CDR2 SVGIG (reference sequence). This CDR3 is built from 15 residues. The CDR3 bases are TGTGCCTGGAGTGTACCTCTAGAATGGGACTATGGCTACACCTTC. It specifies CAWSVPLEWDYGYTF.

The V gene is TRBV5-1, the J gene TRBJ1-4, with D possibly being TRBD1 (5 bases). This CDR3 comprises 12 residues. Per the germline V gene, CDR1 is SGHRS and CDR2 is YFSETQ. Trimming cost V 2 bases and J 8 bases, with 7 bases left between them. The CDR3 spells CASSFGGEKLFF. The CDR3 DNA reads TGCGCCAGCAGCTTCGGGGGGGAAAAACTGTTTTTT. Supplemented by reference TRBV5-1 and TRBJ1-4, the full variable domain reads KAGVTQTPRYLIKTRGQQVTLSCSPISGHRSVSWYQQTPGQGLQFLFEYFSETQRNKGNFPGRFSGRQFSNSRSEMNVSTLELGDSALYLCASSFGGEKLFFGSGTQLSVL.

The chain recombines TRBV2 with TRBJ2-5, with D uncertain. Trimming stripped 0 bases from V and 3 bases from J, with 8 bases between. The germline V gene has CDR1 SNHLY and CDR2 FYNNEI. This CDR3 is built from 14 residues. The CDR3 region is CASSEARDKETQYF. CDR3 nucleotide sequence: TGTGCCAGCAGTGAAGCGCGAGACAAAGAGACCCAGTACTTC.

Turning to this clone: The germline gene is not matched at one end of the junction; a read error may be the cause. The chain uses TRBV5-1 and TRBJ2-7, with 8 positions matching TRBD1. The CDR3 has 12 residues. CDR1 is SGHRS, CDR2 YFSETQ, per germline. The CDR3 sequence is CASSSPWTGSIF. The DNA of the CDR3 is TGCGCCAGCAGCTCCCCCTGGACAGGGTCCATTTTC.

A note on this clone: The same CDR3 arises from other DNA sequences in this sample as well. This chain connects TRBV29-1 to TRBJ2-1; D is unclear. V lost 7 bases to trimming and J lost 5 bases, with 6 bases between them. This CDR3 region has 10 residues. Germline V lookup: CDR1 SQVTM, CDR2 ANQGSEA. CDR3 protein: CSATHNEQFF. As DNA, the CDR3 is TGCAGCGCCACACACAATGAGCAGTTCTTC.

The chain links TRBV9 to TRBJ2-1, with 11 bases identical to TRBD2. Germline trimming cut 3 bases from V and 4 bases from J; bases unmatched to any gene: 3. Per the germline V gene, CDR1 is SGDLS and CDR2 is YYNGEE. The CDR3 covers 15 residues. CDR3 loop: CASSATSGKYNEQFF. In DNA, the CDR3 is TGTGCCAGCAGCGCGACTAGCGGGAAATACAATGAGCAGTTCTTC.

This rearrangement joins TRBV14 to TRBJ2-7; 9 nucleotides align to TRBD1. This CDR3 comprises 16 residues. V shed 3 bases and J 2 bases; nucleotides not matched to a gene: 8. Looked up from germline, CDR1 is SGHDN and CDR2 is FVKESK. The CDR3 here is CASSQSRDRETYEQYF. The CDR3, as DNA: TGTGCCAGCAGCCAGTCCCGGGACAGGGAGACCTACGAGCAGTACTTC.

In the case of this clone: One end of the junction does not line up with germline, which may come from a read error. V is TRBV27 and J is TRBJ1-2; D gene unclear. Germline CDR1 MNHEY, CDR2 SMNVEV (reference sequence). The CDR3 totals 15 residues. Here the CDR3 reads CASRPRAAPHYGYTF. The CDR3, as DNA: TGTGCCAGCAGACCCCGAGCAGCTCCTCACTACGGCTACACCTTC.

The V call is TRBV7-9, the J call TRBJ2-1, with D possibly matching TRBD1 (6 bases). Germline V gene sequence: CDR1 SEHNR, CDR2 FQNEAQ (reference sequence). V dropped 5 bases and J dropped 15 bases, with 20 bases sitting between them. This CDR3 contains 13 residues. CDR3 DNA sequence: TGTGCCAGCAGCCCCCCGGACAGTATTAAAGGGTTCTTC. Its translation: CASSPPDSIKGFF.

The chain combines TRBV9 with TRBJ2-3; 7 nucleotides agree with TRBD2. V lost 4 bases to trimming and J lost 1 base; unmatched junction nucleotides: 9. The germline V gene has CDR1 SGDLS and CDR2 YYNGEE. The CDR3 loop spans 16 amino acids. The CDR3 region is CASSQNSGYGTDTQYF. Here the CDR3 DNA reads TGTGCCAGCAGCCAAAATAGCGGGTACGGCACAGATACGCAGTATTTT.